This TCR beta chain was observed in a study of cytomegalovirus exposure and HLA in healthy donors. The PCR had 60 Vbeta and 13 Jbeta primers. TCRdb's copy holds only in-frame clones and misses some; the assay was immunoSEQ multiplex PCR. The sample has around 91,000 clones; approximately 78% are singletons. Trimming stripped 3 bases from V and 2 bases from J, with 11 bases between. CDR1 GTSNPN and CDR2 SVGIG come from the germline V gene (reference sequence). The CDR3 contains 13 residues. This TCR came from a male donor in good health and CMV-seropositive. The rearrangement uses TRBV30 and TRBJ2-7; D is possibly TRBD1 (5 bases). Material: PBMCs. The CDR3 is CAWREQTAYEQYF. In nucleotides, the CDR3 is TGTGCCTGGAGGGAACAGACAGCCTACGAGCAGTACTTC.